Described below is a single T cell receptor (beta chain) sequence and its context. This clonotype was found a few times. Its specific antigen is unknown. Base quality data are lacking; no much larger clone is found one base away. Donors were around 37 systemically healthy Caucasian individuals from Russia aged roughly 6 to 90 years. Approximately 11 milliliters of peripheral blood were drawn from each donor into EDTA-treated Vacutainer tubes. Ficoll-Paque density-gradient centrifugation was used to isolate PBMCs, with at least 6.5 million per sample. Total RNA, at least 6 micrograms per sample, was extracted from PBMCs with Trizol reagent. Naive CD45RAhigh/CD27high T cell percentages were measured by flow cytometry on a PBMC aliquot from every donor. These data are taken from a study of blood T cells in healthy people across ages (dated by TCRdb to between 2015 and 2017). General notes on the study: Template switching captured roughly one uniquely barcoded TCR beta cDNA molecule per two T cells in model experiments. To track age-related changes in TCR beta repertoire diversity, the study relied on deep sequencing normalized with unique cDNA molecular identifiers. To avoid experimental bias, donors of different ages were distributed randomly across sequencing lanes. The study analyzed two additional independent replicas of 1 million unique cDNA reads from the same blood draw for two donors, one aged 18 to 29 and one aged 80 or older. The donors were divided into four age groups: young (average around 16 years), middle-aged (about 40), aged (about 62) and long-lived (82). What the research found in general, with its limitations: Bulk unsorted PBMC profiling prevented conclusive comparison of naive and antigen-experienced compartments. Estimates of total diversity from one million sequenced T cells were regarded as lower bounds and underestimates. Because the CMV infection status of the donors was unknown, age-related changes in expanded clonotypes may potentially have been confounded. Compared with the aged group, the long-lived group had more naive CD4+ T cells, fewer expanded clones and increased TCR diversity, suggesting age selection. As age increased, observed TCR beta diversity per million T cells dropped in a roughly linear way, and a significant reduction was already evident by age 40. There was a strong correlation between observed TCR beta diversity and the percentage of naive T cells measured by flow cytometry.

Libraries were made using 5' RACE. Sequencer: Illumina HiSeq 2500. A second PCR of roughly 6 to 11 cycles was performed with a sample-barcoded 5' primer and a J-beta primer mix. A unique molecular identifier was introduced onto each TCR beta cDNA molecule by a template-switch 5' adaptor carrying 12 random nucleotides. At least 3 million CDR3-containing paired-end reads were obtained from each sample. The Mint cDNA synthesis kit, primed by a TRBC-specific oligonucleotide, was used to synthesize first-strand cDNA from all RNA. All cDNA was treated with uracil-DNA glycosylase and then went through a first 18-cycle PCR with the universal primers M1SS and BC2_uni_R. Per the source publication's procedure: Each sample was normalized by randomly selecting 1 million high-quality reads, each carrying a distinct molecular identifier. Reads sharing molecular identifiers were discarded rather than binned into consensus sequences. MiTCR, with a Q25 quality threshold and the strictest error-elimination algorithm, was used for CDR3 identification, clonotype clustering and error correction. A nonparametric unseen species model with Euler transformation was used to estimate lower-bound total TCR beta diversity. TCRdb's own reprocessing of the public reads used fastp at Q25 and MiXCR and kept productive beta chains. Each entry is one CDR3 protein sequence, shown with its most common DNA and genes. The V and J calls come from TCRdb's annotation, not from the publication. The sample yields around 1,100,000 distinct CDR3 sequences; approximately 38% were counted once. The ten largest clones represent less than 15% of the sample.

From the cysteine up to the phenylalanine, the CDR3 has a length of 13 residues. The DNA shown is the 39-base CDR3, in frame from base 1. CDR1 and CDR2 were assigned from the germline V gene as SQVTM and ANQGSEA. V is clipped by 4 bases and J by 5 bases, and the sequence between their germline boundaries is 14 bases long. The rearrangement combines TRBV29-1 with TRBJ1-1, with TRBD1 tentatively as D gene (6 bases match). Sequencing was performed on blood. The TCR comes from a man younger than 35 in good health. The CDR3: CSVVTGPGTEAFF. The DNA sequence follows: TGCAGCGTTGTTACAGGGCCTGGGACTGAAGCTTTCTTT.